This note documents a single TCR beta chain sequence. This record belongs to a study of blood T cell repertoires in COVID-19. Overall study: Italy, Spain and the United States were the sources of the convalescent and acute COVID-19 samples. T cells, B-cell-depleted T cells, or PBMCs supplied cDNA or gDNA.

In the original workflow: Amplification from reference gene primers served as the basis for estimated nucleated cell counts. Clones were sequenced by immunoSEQ multiplex PCR, and TCRdb holds only the in-frame ones, with some missing. V, J and clone size are taken as reported in that table, and D and trimming were inferred from the DNA itself. In the table there are roughly 120,000 clones, approximately 80% of which are singletons. The CDR3 loop spans 14 amino acids. V lost 2 bases to trimming and J lost 4 bases, with 11 bases between them. Germline assignment: CDR1 MRHNA and CDR2 SNTAGT. The chain has TRBV6-4 and TRBJ1-1; D may be TRBD1 (6 bases). The origin of this receptor is a man in his sixties or seventies with active or convalescent COVID-19. Specimen: peripheral blood. CDR3 coding DNA: TGTGCCAGCAGTGACGGATTAGGGGGCACTGAAGCTTTCTTT. Protein product: CASSDGLGGTEAFF.